These 31 T cell receptor beta chains came from one sample sequenced in a study of cytomegalovirus exposure and HLA in healthy donors. Use of 60 Vbeta and 13 Jbeta primers characterized the PCR. Clones were read by immunoSEQ multiplex PCR, and TCRdb kept only the in-frame ones, dropping some. The sample lists 130,000 or so clones; around 76% were seen once. Sequencing used PBMCs. The receptor set was obtained from a male donor in good health and CMV-seronegative.

The chain combines TRBV4-3 with TRBJ2-3; TRBD2 aligns across 12 bases. The V gene's germline CDR1 is LGHNA and CDR2 YSLEER. The CDR3 is 16 residues long. Trimming took 0 bases from V and 3 from J; bases not matched to a gene: 1. The CDR3 sequence is CASSQDGTSGTDTQYF. For the CDR3, the DNA is TGCGCCAGCAGCCAAGATGGGACTAGCGGGACAGATACGCAGTATTTT.

The chain combines TRBV6-6 with TRBJ1-1; 7 positions agree with TRBD1. The CDR3 sequence is 16 residues long. Germline values: CDR1 MNHNY, CDR2 SVGAGI (reference sequence). V lost 6 bases, J lost 3 bases, and 13 bases stayed unmatched. For the CDR3, the DNA is TGTGCCAGCAGGCCCCATACAGGGGAGGAAGACACTGAAGCTTTCTTT. Translating gives CASRPHTGEEDTEAFF.

A remark on this clone: Other DNA sequences in the same sample also yield this CDR3. CDR3 residues: CSARAGQPQHF. For the CDR3, the DNA is TGCAGTGCTAGAGCAGGGCAGCCCCAGCATTTT. The chain links TRBV20-1 to TRBJ1-5; possibly TRBD1 for D (5 bases). In germline, CDR1 is DFQATT, CDR2 SNEGSKA (reference sequence). The CDR3 sequence is 11 residues long. The germline V and J ends were trimmed by 1 base and 7 bases, with 5 bases remaining between them.

The chain links TRBV7-9 to TRBJ1-3, with TRBD1 matching over 7 bases. Trimming cost V 5 bases and J 8 bases; bases outside gene matches: 9. The CDR3 extends over 14 amino acids. Looked up from germline, CDR1 is SEHNR and CDR2 is FQNEAQ (reference sequence). In DNA form, the CDR3 reads TGTGCCAGCAGCCAGGGACAGATTTCGGACACCATATATTTT. It encodes CASSQGQISDTIYF.

The chain employs TRBV28 and TRBJ1-1; TRBD1 might be the D (6 bases). The V gene lost 3 bases and the J gene lost 5 bases, with 10 bases spanning the gap. This CDR3 comprises 13 residues. From germline, CDR1 is MDHEN and CDR2 SYDVKM. The CDR3 sequence: CASSLTGRTEAFF. CDR3 in DNA: TGTGCCAGCAGTTTGACAGGTAGGACTGAAGCTTTCTTT.

The chain carries TRBV28 and TRBJ1-4; D unclear. The length of the CDR3 is 13 residues. V was trimmed by 7 bases and J by 0 bases, leaving 6 bases between them. In germline, CDR1 is MDHEN, CDR2 SYDVKM. The CDR3 loop reads CASTPATNEKLFF. The CDR3 nucleotides are TGTGCCAGCACCCCGGCAACTAATGAAAAACTGTTTTTT.

The V and J genes are TRBV25-1 and TRBJ2-7, with D possibly TRBD2 on 6 matching bases. Germline CDR1 reads MGHDK; CDR2 reads SYGVNS. CDR3 size: 16 residues. Between the trimmed V and J ends, which lost 5 bases and 0 bases, there was a span of 17 bases. CDR3 in amino acids: CASSHPPGGSSYEQYF. CDR3 nucleotide sequence: TGTGCCAGCAGTCACCCCCCCGGGGGTAGCTCCTACGAGCAGTACTTC.

J is TRBJ1-4 and V is TRBV4-1, with D possibly being TRBD1 (6 bases). Trimming cost V 4 bases and J 5 bases, with 11 bases left between them. Germline CDR1 reads MGHRA; CDR2 reads YSYEKL. The CDR3 has 14 amino acids. The CDR3 sequence: CASSPGQGNEKLFF. In DNA, the CDR3 is TGCGCCAGCAGCCCGGGTCAGGGGAATGAAAAACTGTTTTTT.

This clone was recorded once. This sequence joins TRBV28 and TRBJ1-1; D may be TRBD1 (6 bases). This CDR3 is 13 amino acids long. Germline V lookup: CDR1 MDHEN, CDR2 SYDVKM. The ends were cut back, 8 bases at V and 5 bases at J, with 15 bases in the middle. In nucleotides, the CDR3 is TGTGCCAGCGCTACAGGGTTGTCGACTGAAGCTTTCTTT. Protein: CASATGLSTEAFF.

J is TRBJ2-3 and V is TRBV9, with TRBD2 identical over 11 bases. With V trimmed by 4 bases and J by 5 bases, 3 bases remained unmatched. Germline-derived CDR1 and CDR2 are SGDLS and YYNGEE. The CDR3 contains 14 residues. The CDR3 nucleotides are TGTGCCAGCAGCCTAGCGGGGGGAGAAGATACGCAGTATTTT. This sequence encodes CASSLAGGEDTQYF.

CDR3 protein: CASSPRLAGAGADTQYF. CDR3 nucleotides: TGCGCCAGCAGCCCCAGACTAGCGGGGGCCGGTGCAGATACGCAGTATTTT. The J gene is TRBJ2-3, the V gene TRBV5-1; 12 nucleotides line up with TRBD2. The CDR3 consists of 17 residues. Germline lookup yields CDR1 SGHRS and CDR2 YFSETQ. J lost 4 bases, V lost 4 bases, and 10 bases had no gene match.

The rearrangement uses TRBV28 and TRBJ2-3, with D unresolved. CDR1 is MDHEN and CDR2 is SYDVKM in the germline V gene. The CDR3 has 14 amino acids. Between the trimmed V and J ends, which lost 1 base and 1 base, there was a span of 6 bases. The CDR3 region is CASSLSLRTDTQYF. The CDR3, as DNA: TGTGCCAGCAGTTTATCCCTCCGCACAGATACGCAGTATTTT. The full variable domain, rest sourced from reference TRBV28 and TRBJ2-3, is DVKVTQSSRYLVKRTGEKVFLECVQDMDHENMFWYRQDPGLGLRLIYFSYDVKMKEKGDIPEGYSVSREKKERFSLILESASTNQTSMYLCASSLSLRTDTQYFGPGTRLTVL.

The CDR3 region has the DNA TGTGCCAGCAGCAAGGGCGGGACAGGTGTTGTTGGGCAGTACTTC. Translation gives CASSKGGTGVVGQYF. The rearrangement uses TRBV21-1 and TRBJ2-7; no check of the table's D call, TRBD1, against the DNA was made. TRBV21-1 is a pseudogene segment. This CDR3 is 15 amino acids long.

The V call is TRBV7-2, the J call TRBJ2-7; 9 bases align to TRBD2. V lost 7 bases and J lost 5; bases outside the gene matches: 18. The CDR3 runs to 17 residues. Germline lookup yields CDR1 SGHTA and CDR2 FQGNSA. The DNA for the CDR3 is TGTGCCAGCAATCGAGGTGGGGGTAGCGGGAGAGCTGACGAGCAGTACTTC. Residues: CASNRGGGSGRADEQYF. Full variable domain (missing parts from reference TRBV7-2 and TRBJ2-7): GAGVSQSPSNKVTEKGKDVELRCDPISGHTALYWYRQSLGQGLEFLIYFQGNSAPDKSGLPSDRFSAERTGGSVSTLTIQRTQQEDSAVYLCASNRGGGSGRADEQYFGPGTRLTVT.

DNA of the CDR3: TGTGCCAGCAGTGGCCTGATAGTCCAAGAGACCCAGTACTTC. The encoded protein is CASSGLIVQETQYF. The rearrangement joins TRBV25-1 to TRBJ2-5; D unresolved. The CDR3 totals 14 residues. V gave up 4 bases and J gave up 1 base, with 10 bases separating them. CDR1 and CDR2 from the germline V gene are MGHDK and SYGVNS.

The count of this clone is one. The rearrangement joins TRBV27 to TRBJ1-5; D is perhaps TRBD1 (6 bases). Trimming removed 6 bases at V and 7 bases at J, with 10 bases between. This CDR3 is built from 12 residues. Looked up from germline, CDR1 is MNHEY and CDR2 is SMNVEV (reference sequence). For the CDR3, the DNA is TGTGCCAGCAGCAGCCAGGGGCAGCCCCAGCATTTT. As protein: CASSSQGQPQHF.

This rearrangement joins TRBV7-9 to TRBJ1-4; D is uncertain. Germline lookup yields CDR1 SEHNR and CDR2 FQNEAQ (reference sequence). Trimming removed 6 bases at V and 7 bases at J, with 6 bases between. The CDR3 is 11 amino acids. The CDR3, as DNA: TGTGCCAGCAGTCACACTGAAAAACTGTTTTTT. Amino acid sequence: CASSHTEKLFF. Complete variable domain (other parts from reference TRBV7-9 and TRBJ1-4): DTGVSQNPRHKITKRGQNVTFRCDPISEHNRLYWYRQTLGQGPEFLTYFQNEAQLEKSRLLSDRFSAERPKGSFSTLEIQRTEQGDSAMYLCASSHTEKLFFGSGTQLSVL.

The chain is built from TRBV7-2 and TRBJ2-3; maybe TRBD2 (7 bases). This CDR3 is built from 17 residues. The ends were cut back, 2 bases at V and 2 bases at J, with 17 bases in the middle. CDR1 and CDR2 (germline): SGHTA, FQGNSA. The CDR3, as DNA: TGTGCCAGCAGCTTAATTCTGGCGGGGGCGATCACAGATACGCAGTATTTT. Its translation: CASSLILAGAITDTQYF.

This chain joins TRBV28 and TRBJ1-5; D is possibly TRBD1 (6 bases). CDR1 and CDR2 (germline): MDHEN, SYDVKM. Trimming took off 10 bases at V and 0 bases at J, with 31 bases between the two ends. There are 20 residues in the CDR3. The CDR3, as DNA: TGTGCCATAAGGGGGGGTGCCCCACCTTCAAAGCCAAATAGCAATCAGCCCCAGCATTTT. It codes for CAIRGGAPPSKPNSNQPQHF.

The sample holds a few counts of this clone. The chain links TRBV2 to TRBJ2-5; a possible D gene is TRBD2 (5 bases). The CDR3 covers 14 residues. In germline, CDR1 is SNHLY, CDR2 FYNNEI. Trimming took off 7 bases at V and 2 bases at J, with 14 bases between the two ends. The CDR3 coding sequence is TGTGCCAGCATGAGGGAAACCGTACAAGAGACCCAGTACTTC. It yields the protein CASMRETVQETQYF.

CDR3 amino acids: CASSSRPGQSYEQYF. The CDR3 bases are TGTGCCAGCAGCTCGAGGCCGGGACAGTCCTACGAGCAGTACTTC. V is TRBV7-9 and J is TRBJ2-7; 7 bases agree with TRBD1. Germline V gene data show CDR1 as SEHNR and CDR2 as FQNEAQ (reference sequence). V lost 4 bases and J lost 1; bases outside the gene matches: 7. The CDR3 is 15 residues long.

The genes are TRBV7-2 and TRBJ2-7; 11 bases are a match to TRBD2. With 3 bases clipped from V and 1 base from J, the junction kept 2 bases outside the gene matches. CDR1 and CDR2 (germline): SGHTA, FQGNSA. There are 15 residues in the CDR3. This chain's CDR3 is CASSFGLAGSYEQYF. The CDR3 nucleotides read TGTGCCAGCAGCTTCGGACTAGCGGGTTCCTACGAGCAGTACTTC.

V is TRBV29-1 and J is TRBJ2-5; D may be TRBD2 (7 bases). The V gene's germline CDR1 is SQVTM and CDR2 ANQGSEA. The CDR3 totals 16 residues. The V end was cut by 7 bases, the J end by 3 bases, with 24 bases between. In nucleotides, the CDR3 is TGCAGCGCCTGGGGGGGGCAGGGACTTAGAGAAGAGACCCAGTACTTC. Its protein is CSAWGGQGLREETQYF.

The chain carries TRBV7-9 and TRBJ2-3, with TRBD2 identical over 8 bases. The length of the CDR3 is 16 residues. Germline lookup yields CDR1 SEHNR and CDR2 FQNEAQ (reference sequence). Trimming at V came to 1 base and at J to 0 bases, leaving 3 bases not matched to a gene. The CDR3 region is CASSLVSSGSTDTQYF. The DNA of the CDR3 is TGTGCCAGCAGCTTAGTCTCTAGCGGGAGCACAGATACGCAGTATTTT.

This clone was observed once. This rearrangement joins TRBV7-8 to TRBJ1-6; TRBD1 aligns across 7 bases. CDR1 and CDR2 (germline): SGHVS, FQNEAQ. This CDR3 has 16 amino acids. V lost 5 bases and J lost 6; bases outside the gene matches: 10. In nucleotides, the CDR3 is TGTGCCAGCAGCCCTATACAGGGGCGCATTAATTCACCCCTCCACTTT. Its translation: CASSPIQGRINSPLHF.

The V call is TRBV7-2, the J call TRBJ2-7; 9 bases agree with TRBD2. The CDR3 totals 15 residues. V trimming: 2 bases; J trimming: 4 bases; junction bases outside the gene matches: 6. Germline V gene lookup returns CDR1 SGHTA and CDR2 FQGNSA. The CDR3: CASSLFGGRGYEQYF. The CDR3 DNA is TGTGCCAGCAGCTTATTTGGCGGGAGGGGGTACGAGCAGTACTTC.

The chain carries TRBV19 and TRBJ2-7; tentatively, D is TRBD2 (6 bases). In germline, CDR1 is LNHDA, CDR2 SQIVND (reference sequence). The CDR3 totals 16 residues. V was shortened by 5 bases and J by 3 bases, with 20 bases between the two germline ends. CDR3 bases: TGTGCCAGTAGTGCCGCTCCGGGAGACTTAGGCTACGAGCAGTACTTC. Protein sequence: CASSAAPGDLGYEQYF.

The chain combines TRBV5-5 with TRBJ1-1, with 8 bases lining up with TRBD1. CDR3 size: 16 residues. Germline V lookup: CDR1 SGHKS, CDR2 YYEKEE (reference sequence). Trimming at V came to 2 bases and at J to 3 bases, leaving 9 bases not matched to a gene. Written as DNA, the CDR3 is TGTGCCAGCAGCTTTATTCCTACAGGGGGTGACACTGAAGCTTTCTTT. This encodes CASSFIPTGGDTEAFF.

This chain uses TRBV7-9 with TRBJ2-3; possibly TRBD1 for D (5 bases). Germline CDR1 SEHNR, CDR2 FQNEAQ (reference sequence). The ends were cut back, 5 bases at V and 2 bases at J, with 14 bases in the middle. The CDR3 has 15 amino acids. The CDR3 DNA is TGTGCCAGCAGCCTCGAACAGGCGTACACAGATACGCAGTATTTT. Its translation is CASSLEQAYTDTQYF.

The chain recombines TRBV7-6 with TRBJ2-5; 7 bases match TRBD2. Germline loops: CDR1 SGHVS, CDR2 FNYEAQ. The CDR3 has 13 residues. V shed 5 bases, J shed 2 bases, and the junction held 2 bases outside the gene matches. The CDR3 here is CASSPGLQETQYF. The CDR3 DNA follows: TGTGCCAGCAGCCCGGGACTACAAGAGACCCAGTACTTC.

The V call is TRBV5-4, the J call TRBJ2-5, with TRBD1 identical over 7 bases. This CDR3 has 14 amino acids. With V trimmed by 5 bases and J by 2 bases, 6 bases remained unmatched. The germline V gene encodes CDR1 SGHNT and CDR2 YYREEE (reference sequence). The CDR3 sequence is CASRQGQLQETQYF. CDR3 bases: TGTGCCAGCAGGCAGGGACAGCTTCAAGAGACCCAGTACTTC.